This is a list of T cell receptor beta chains from one sample in a study of regulatory T cells in long-lasting Graves disease. TCRdb used MiXCR to reprocess the multiplex PCR reads, holding one entry per CDR3 protein. The sample contains roughly 490,000 distinct CDR3 sequences, about 22% of which appear only once. This sample comprised peripheral blood mononuclear cells (PBMCs), obtained when the disease was refractory, from a patient treated with antithyroid drugs. These receptors all come from a female donor with Graves disease. Both conserved end residues are part of each CDR3. A D gene is named only where the DNA matches it firmly. Where a row states a size, it is once, few, many or the class of an expanded clone; other rows omit it.

j_call	clone_size	d_call	v_call	cdr3_aa	cdr3_nt
TRBJ1-2	many	TRBD1	TRBV28	CASSFLEQGYYGYTF	TGTGCCAGCAGTTTTCTCGAACAGGGGTACTATGGCTACACCTTC
TRBJ2-7	many	TRBD2	TRBV20-1	CSARISGSGYEQYF	TGCAGTGCTAGGATTAGCGGGAGCGGCTACGAGCAGTACTTC
TRBJ2-5	.	TRBD1	TRBV6-1	CASSTYKDREIQETQYF	TGTGCCAGCAGCACCTACAAGGACAGGGAGATTCAAGAGACCCAGTACTTC
TRBJ1-1	.	TRBD1	TRBV6-2/TRBV6-3	CASLRPGGHTEAFF	TGTGCCAGCCTGAGACCAGGGGGGCACACTGAAGCTTTCTTT
TRBJ1-2	few	.	TRBV5-6	CASSPVEVANYGYTF	TGTGCCAGCAGTCCCGTAGAAGTTGCTAACTATGGCTACACCTTC
TRBJ2-3	many	.	TRBV12-3/TRBV12-4	CASSLGRTTDTQYF	TGTGCCAGCAGCTTAGGGCGGACCACAGATACGCAGTATTTT
TRBJ2-6	few	.	TRBV9	CASSVWGAGANVLTF	TGTGCCAGCAGCGTATGGGGGGCTGGGGCCAACGTCCTGACTTTC
TRBJ2-7	.	.	TRBV4-3	CASSQGWGLEQYF	TGCGCCAGCAGCCAAGGTTGGGGGCTTGAGCAGTACTTC
TRBJ1-1	many	TRBD1	TRBV28	CASRTDRGTEAFF	TGTGCCAGCAGAACCGACAGGGGCACTGAAGCTTTCTTT
TRBJ1-1	many	.	TRBV28	CASITGSGNTEAFF	TGTGCCAGCATCACAGGGAGCGGGAACACTGAAGCTTTCTTT
TRBJ2-2	few	TRBD2	TRBV28	CASTAGLAGVLGTNTGELFF	TGTGCCAGCACGGCAGGGCTAGCGGGAGTGTTAGGCACGAACACCGGGGAGCTGTTTTTT
TRBJ1-5	many	TRBD1	TRBV28	CASSSQGYNQPQHF	TGTGCCAGCAGTTCACAGGGGTACAATCAGCCCCAGCATTTT
TRBJ1-1	many	TRBD1	TRBV5-1	CASSLLSGGDTEAFF	TGCGCCAGCAGCCTTTTATCAGGGGGTGACACTGAAGCTTTCTTT
TRBJ2-5	.	TRBD1	TRBV7-9	CASSETGRRLEETQYF	TGTGCCAGCAGCGAGACAGGGAGACGATTGGAAGAGACCCAGTACTTC
TRBJ2-7	few	TRBD1	TRBV7-9	CASSLQGASYEQYF	TGTGCCAGCAGCTTACAGGGGGCCTCCTACGAGCAGTACTTC
TRBJ2-7	many	TRBD2	TRBV11-2	CASSTAGGPYEQYF	TGTGCCAGCAGCACGGCGGGAGGACCCTACGAGCAGTACTTC
TRBJ2-7	.	TRBD1	TRBV24-1	CATSDSRLRDSSYEQYF	TGTGCCACCAGTGATTCTCGACTGAGGGACAGCTCCTACGAGCAGTACTTC
TRBJ1-1	.	TRBD1	TRBV27	CASSFTRGDRAFF	TGTGCCAGCAGTTTCACCCGGGGGGACAGGGCTTTCTTT
TRBJ2-1	many	TRBD1	TRBV2	CASSEADRGSYNEQFF	TGTGCCAGCAGTGAAGCGGACAGGGGGTCTTACAATGAGCAGTTCTTC
TRBJ1-6	few	TRBD1	TRBV5-1	CASSWRWTGGLENSPLHF	TGCGCCAGCAGCTGGCGATGGACAGGGGGCCTTGAGAATTCACCCCTCCACTTT
TRBJ2-3	.	.	TRBV6-1	CASSATADTQYF	TGTGCCAGCAGTGCGACAGCTGATACGCAGTATTTT
TRBJ1-2	many	.	TRBV6-1	CASSRGTNNYGYTF	TGTGCCAGCAGCCGCGGGACAAATAACTATGGCTACACCTTC
TRBJ2-1	.	TRBD2	TRBV7-6	CASSLTSGRSSYNEQFF	TGTGCCAGCAGCTTGACTAGCGGGAGGAGCTCCTACAATGAGCAGTTCTTC
TRBJ2-7	many	.	TRBV12-3/TRBV12-4	CASSFEVYDEQYF	TGTGCCAGCAGTTTTGAGGTATATGACGAGCAGTACTTC